Presented here are 15 T cell receptor beta chains from one specimen sequenced in a study of T cell repertoires in cytomegalovirus infection. A single record per CDR3 protein comes from TCRdb applying MiXCR to the reads. Found here are 300,000 or so distinct CDR3 sequences, about 25% of them singletons; the top ten hold about an eighth. Their cognate antigens are unknown. The specimen comprised cultured PBMCs, sampled from culture after CMV antigen stimulation. The receptors come from a human donor in good health (CMV status not recorded). Some clones in this sample may be carry-over from other donors' samples.

V is TRBV7-9 and J is TRBJ1-2; no definite D call. The CDR3 loop spans 15 amino acids. V was shortened by 4 bases and J by 0 bases, with 12 bases between the two germline ends. The germline gives CDR1 SEHNR, CDR2 FQNEAQ (reference sequence). The CDR3 sequence is CASSSTVSANYGYTF. The CDR3 DNA follows: TGTGCCAGCAGCTCTACAGTCTCAGCTAACTATGGCTACACCTTC.

A few counts support this clonotype. V is TRBV7-6 and J is TRBJ1-1; maybe TRBD1 (6 bases). The CDR3 extends over 13 amino acids. V was clipped by 2 bases and J by 11 bases, with 15 bases between them. The germline V gene has CDR1 SGHVS and CDR2 FNYEAQ. Here the CDR3 reads CASSLSPGARAFF. The CDR3 nucleotides are TGTGCCAGCAGCTTATCCCCAGGGGCGAGGGCTTTCTTT.

This clonotype was observed a single time. The rearrangement joins TRBV19 to TRBJ2-2, with 9 bases fitting TRBD1. Germline CDR1 is LNHDA and CDR2 is SQIVND (reference sequence). V lost 9 bases, J lost 6 bases, and 8 bases stayed unmatched. The CDR3 length is 14 residues. The CDR3 region is CASEGQGNSGELFF. The DNA of the CDR3 is TGTGCCAGCGAGGGACAGGGTAACTCCGGGGAGCTGTTTTTT.

The chain employs TRBV6-1 and TRBJ2-1, with 10 nucleotides matching TRBD1. The CDR3 contains 16 residues. The ends lost 6 bases at V and 5 bases at J; junction bases unmatched: 10. The germline CDR1 and CDR2 sequences are MNHNS and SASEGT. CDR3 DNA sequence: TGTGCCAGCAGGGGACCCGGGACAGGGGCTGACAATGAGCAGTTCTTC. As protein: CASRGPGTGADNEQFF.

The chain couples TRBV6-8 to TRBJ2-7, with a tentative D call TRBD1 (5 bases). The CDR3 runs to 13 residues. CDR1 MNHGY and CDR2 SAAAGT come from the germline V gene. Trimming took off 6 bases at V and 0 bases at J, with 9 bases between the two ends. The CDR3: CASRTVNSYEQYF. CDR3 in DNA: TGTGCCAGCAGGACAGTGAACTCCTACGAGCAGTACTTC.

This clonotype was detected many times. This chain joins TRBV7-2 and TRBJ1-1; D is uncertain. V was pared by 0 bases and J by 6 bases, with 11 bases between. The length of the CDR3 is 14 residues. Germline values: CDR1 SGHTA, CDR2 FQGNSA. DNA for the CDR3: TGTGCCAGCAGCTTAGCAGTGGGAAGGGCTGAAGCTTTCTTT. Encoded protein: CASSLAVGRAEAFF.

The genes are TRBV24-1 and TRBJ2-1, with 14 nucleotides matching TRBD2. Germline CDR1 KGHDR, CDR2 SFDVKD. The V gene end was trimmed by 4 bases and the J gene end by 8 bases; junction bases not matched to a gene: 6. This CDR3 is 16 amino acids long. The CDR3 protein is CATSDSGLAGVDEQFF. CDR3 coding DNA: TGTGCCACCAGTGACTCGGGACTAGCGGGAGTCGATGAGCAGTTCTTC.

This clonotype has only a few counts. The chain carries TRBV28 and TRBJ1-5; D is possibly TRBD1 (5 bases). Looked up from germline, CDR1 is MDHEN and CDR2 is SYDVKM. The CDR3 has 15 amino acids. With 7 bases removed from V and 3 bases from J, the gap between germline ends came to 16 bases. Here the CDR3 DNA reads TGTGCCAGCAACCGGGAGGGGTACGACAATCAGCCCCAGCATTTT. Protein product: CASNREGYDNQPQHF. Filled out from reference TRBV28 and TRBJ1-5, the complete variable domain reads DVKVTQSSRYLVKRTGEKVFLECVQDMDHENMFWYRQDPGLGLRLIYFSYDVKMKEKGDIPEGYSVSREKKERFSLILESASTNQTSMYLCASNREGYDNQPQHFGDGTRLSIL.

This clonotype was found many times. V gene TRBV28 combines with J gene TRBJ2-4; 7 bases line up with TRBD2. CDR1 is MDHEN, CDR2 SYDVKM, per germline. CDR3 length equals 15 residues. The junction had 7 bases not matched to a gene; V was cut back by 5 bases and J by 3 bases. CDR3 coding DNA: TGTGCCAGCAGTCCTCTAGCGGACTACAAAAACATTCAGTACTTC. This translates into CASSPLADYKNIQYF.

The table lists this clonotype with a few counts. V and J are TRBV20-1 and TRBJ2-7; 16 bases are a match to TRBD2. With 3 bases clipped from V and 2 bases from J, the junction kept 10 bases outside the gene matches. Germline values: CDR1 DFQATT, CDR2 SNEGSKA (reference sequence). There are 18 residues in the CDR3. CDR3 amino acids: CSASPGLAGGPRAYEQYF. The DNA of the CDR3 is TGCAGTGCTAGCCCGGGACTAGCGGGAGGGCCAAGAGCCTACGAGCAGTACTTC.

Of note for this clonotype: It may be a read error: a sequence one base away is much more abundant. The chain joins TRBV30 to TRBJ2-1; D remains unclear. The CDR3 has 11 residues. Per the germline V gene, CDR1 is GTSNPN and CDR2 is SVGIG (reference sequence). The CDR3 region is CARSLANEQFF. The CDR3 DNA follows: TGTGCCAGGAGCTTAGCCAATGAGCAGTTCTTC.

This clonotype was seen repeatedly, ten times or more. The rearrangement links TRBV7-2 to TRBJ2-3; TRBD2 aligns across 11 bases. The CDR3 contains 20 residues. Trimming took 0 bases from V and 1 from J; bases not matched to a gene: 12. Germline assignment: CDR1 SGHTA and CDR2 FQGNSA. The CDR3 here is CASSLALRLAGGPGTDTQYF. DNA for the CDR3: TGTGCCAGCAGCTTAGCCCTAAGATTAGCGGGAGGGCCGGGCACAGATACGCAGTATTTT.

This clonotype was counted many times. The chain carries TRBV7-2 and TRBJ1-2, with 7 bases matching TRBD1. This CDR3 has 14 amino acids. Germline CDR1 SGHTA, CDR2 FQGNSA. V gave up 5 bases and J gave up 5 bases; unmatched junction bases: 8. CDR3 region: CASSRATGRYGYTF. In DNA form, the CDR3 reads TGTGCCAGCAGCCGAGCGACAGGGCGGTATGGCTACACCTTC.

The chain uses TRBV20-1 and TRBJ1-2, with a possible D match to TRBD1 (6 bases). This CDR3 contains 14 residues. The germline CDR1 and CDR2 sequences are DFQATT and SNEGSKA (reference sequence). This CDR3 is CTANRAGAIYGYTF. CDR3 coding DNA: TGCACCGCCAACAGGGCGGGGGCTATCTATGGCTACACCTTC.

Many counts were recorded for this clonotype. The CDR3: CASSPEDRGGEKLFF. In nucleotides, the CDR3 is TGTGCCAGCAGCCCGGAGGACAGGGGGGGTGAAAAACTGTTTTTT. This chain uses TRBV7-8 with TRBJ1-4; TRBD1 matches at 10 bases. J was trimmed by 7 bases and V by 5 bases; bases with no gene match: 7. Germline V gives CDR1 SGHVS, CDR2 FQNEAQ. The CDR3 has 15 residues.